A selection of T cell receptor beta chains follows, all from one sample in a study of neurological immune-mediated disorders. TCRdb analysed the 5' RACE reads with MiXCR anew, one entry per CDR3 protein. This table holds 100,000 or so distinct CDR3 sequences, roughly 4% found once. The source material was PBMCs. The receptors were gathered from a woman in her late teens or twenties with multiple sclerosis. CDR3s include the opening cysteine and the closing phenylalanine or tryptophan. Fields, in order: D gene, J gene, V gene, clone size, CDR3 DNA, CDR3 protein. The D gene is left open where the match is weak. Size values are once, few and many counts, or a class for expanded clones, and some rows have none.

D gene: NA; J gene: TRBJ2-7; V gene: TRBV6-1; clone size: NA; CDR3 DNA: TGTGCCAGCAGTGAAACGTCCCGAAGCTCCTACGAGCAGTACTTC; CDR3 protein: CASSETSRSSYEQYF
D gene: NA; J gene: TRBJ1-2; V gene: TRBV20-1; clone size: many; CDR3 DNA: TGCAGACTATCCAGCGTTAACTATGGCTACACCTTC; CDR3 protein: CRLSSVNYGYTF
D gene: TRBD2; J gene: TRBJ2-4; V gene: TRBV6-5; clone size: many; CDR3 DNA: TGTGCCAGCAGACTTCTAGCGGGAGGGTTGGACATTCAGTACTTC; CDR3 protein: CASRLLAGGLDIQYF
D gene: NA; J gene: TRBJ2-5; V gene: TRBV5-1; clone size: NA; CDR3 DNA: TGCGCCAGCAGCTTGCCGGGTCAGAAGACCCAGTACTTC; CDR3 protein: CASSLPGQKTQYF
D gene: NA; J gene: TRBJ1-5; V gene: TRBV28; clone size: many; CDR3 DNA: TGTGCCAGCAGTTTCCGGATCCATAGCAATCAGCCCCAGCATTTT; CDR3 protein: CASSFRIHSNQPQHF
D gene: TRBD1; J gene: TRBJ1-1; V gene: TRBV20-1; clone size: many; CDR3 DNA: TGCAGTGTTCCGGGACAGACGAACACTGAAGCTTTCTTT; CDR3 protein: CSVPGQTNTEAFF
D gene: NA; J gene: TRBJ2-7; V gene: TRBV7-6; clone size: many; CDR3 DNA: TGTGCCAGCAGCTTGGCTAGGGACAGCCCAGCGGGGTTCTCCTACGAGCAGTACTTC; CDR3 protein: CASSLARDSPAGFSYEQYF
D gene: NA; J gene: TRBJ2-1; V gene: TRBV3-1; clone size: many; CDR3 DNA: TGTGCCAGCAGCCAAGATAGGGGCTACAATGAGCAGTTCTTC; CDR3 protein: CASSQDRGYNEQFF
D gene: TRBD1; J gene: TRBJ1-2; V gene: TRBV5-1; clone size: many; CDR3 DNA: TGCGCCAGCAGCCCCCAGGGGGCTAATGGCTACACCTTC; CDR3 protein: CASSPQGANGYTF
D gene: NA; J gene: TRBJ2-5; V gene: TRBV7-2; clone size: many; CDR3 DNA: TGTGCCAGCAGCCCGGGGCTAGTCGGAGAGACCCAGTACTTC; CDR3 protein: CASSPGLVGETQYF
D gene: NA; J gene: TRBJ2-7; V gene: TRBV5-1; clone size: many; CDR3 DNA: TGCGCCAGCAGCGCCGGCTATGGCTCCTACGAGCAGTACTTC; CDR3 protein: CASSAGYGSYEQYF
D gene: NA; J gene: TRBJ1-5; V gene: TRBV19; clone size: many; CDR3 DNA: TGTGCCAGTAGTACGTTCCTAGAGACCAATCAGCCCCAGCATTTT; CDR3 protein: CASSTFLETNQPQHF
D gene: NA; J gene: TRBJ1-2; V gene: TRBV6-5; clone size: many; CDR3 DNA: TGTGCCAGCAGTTACTTTTCGGGGGGCCTTTATGGCTACACCTTC; CDR3 protein: CASSYFSGGLYGYTF
D gene: NA; J gene: TRBJ1-5; V gene: TRBV20-1; clone size: many; CDR3 DNA: TGCAGTGCTAGACGTGGCGGATTAACTTCGCCCCAGCATTTT; CDR3 protein: CSARRGGLTSPQHF
D gene: NA; J gene: TRBJ2-1; V gene: TRBV7-8; clone size: many; CDR3 DNA: TGTGCCAGCAACCAAGGGGTGGGGTACAATGAGCAGTTCTTC; CDR3 protein: CASNQGVGYNEQFF
D gene: TRBD2; J gene: TRBJ2-7; V gene: TRBV20-1; clone size: many; CDR3 DNA: TGCAGTGCTAGACCGGGACTAGCGGACTACGAGCAGTACTTC; CDR3 protein: CSARPGLADYEQYF
D gene: NA; J gene: TRBJ2-1; V gene: TRBV20-1; clone size: many; CDR3 DNA: TGCAGTGCTGGGATCGGGGATGGGATGGGATCCAATGAGCAGTTCTTC; CDR3 protein: CSAGIGDGMGSNEQFF
D gene: NA; J gene: TRBJ2-7; V gene: TRBV5-1; clone size: many; CDR3 DNA: TGCGCCAGCAGCTCGGGTGGGGGCTTTGCCTACGAGCAGTACTTC; CDR3 protein: CASSSGGGFAYEQYF